This paragraph reports one T cell receptor (beta chain). Germline lookup yields CDR1 SGHVS and CDR2 FNYEAQ. CDR3 size: 16 residues. V was clipped by 5 bases and J by 0 bases; unmatched bases: 2. This specimen comes from a study of blood T cell repertoires in COVID-19. The protocol was immunoSEQ multiplex PCR, while the TCRdb copy is restricted to in-frame clones and leaves out a portion. The sample yields approximately 99,000 clones, less than 75% seen once. The TCR comes from a woman between 35 and 50 years old with acute or convalescent COVID-19. The chain couples TRBV7-6 to TRBJ2-2, with 11 bases lining up with TRBD2. The sequencing sample was made of peripheral blood. The CDR3, as DNA: TGTGCCAGCAGCCCGGGACTAGCGGCGAACACCGGGGAGCTGTTTTTT. Translation gives CASSPGLAANTGELFF.